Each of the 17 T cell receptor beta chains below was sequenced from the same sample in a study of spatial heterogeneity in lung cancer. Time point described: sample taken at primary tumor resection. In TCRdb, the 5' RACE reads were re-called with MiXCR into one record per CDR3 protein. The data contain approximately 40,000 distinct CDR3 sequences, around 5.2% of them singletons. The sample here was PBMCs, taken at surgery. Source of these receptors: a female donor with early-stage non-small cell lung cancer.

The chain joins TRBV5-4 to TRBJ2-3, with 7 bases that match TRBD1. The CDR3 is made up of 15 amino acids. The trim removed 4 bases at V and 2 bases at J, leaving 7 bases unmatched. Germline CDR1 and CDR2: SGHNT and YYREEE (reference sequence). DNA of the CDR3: TGTGCCAGCAGCCCCACAGGGGCCCTCACAGATACGCAGTATTTT. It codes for CASSPTGALTDTQYF.

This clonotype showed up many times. The CDR3 protein is CASSALVGLGGYTF. The DNA of the CDR3 is TGTGCCAGCAGTGCCCTCGTAGGGCTTGGCGGCTACACCTTC. V usage is TRBV12-3 or TRBV12-4 and J usage is TRBJ1-2; D not certain. V gave up 5 bases and J gave up 8 bases, with 18 bases separating them. The CDR3 totals 14 residues.

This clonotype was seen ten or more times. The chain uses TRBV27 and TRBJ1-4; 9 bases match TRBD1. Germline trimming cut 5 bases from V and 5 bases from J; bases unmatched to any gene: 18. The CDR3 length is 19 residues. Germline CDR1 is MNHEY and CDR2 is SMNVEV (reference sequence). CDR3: CASSTTGTGRGGTNEKLFF. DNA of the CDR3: TGTGCCAGCAGTACGACCGGGACAGGGAGGGGAGGGACGAATGAAAAACTGTTTTTT.

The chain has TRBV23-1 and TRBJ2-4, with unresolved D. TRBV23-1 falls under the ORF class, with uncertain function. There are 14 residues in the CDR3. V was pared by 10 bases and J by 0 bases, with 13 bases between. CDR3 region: CATARSLAKNIQYF. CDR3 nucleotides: TGCGCCACTGCGAGGAGCCTAGCCAAAAACATTCAGTACTTC.

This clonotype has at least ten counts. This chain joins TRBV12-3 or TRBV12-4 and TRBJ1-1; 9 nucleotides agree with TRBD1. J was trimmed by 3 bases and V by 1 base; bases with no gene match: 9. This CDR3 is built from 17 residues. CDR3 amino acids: CASSLGTGVSWDTEAFF. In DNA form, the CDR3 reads TGTGCCAGCAGTTTAGGGACAGGGGTCAGCTGGGACACTGAAGCTTTCTTT.

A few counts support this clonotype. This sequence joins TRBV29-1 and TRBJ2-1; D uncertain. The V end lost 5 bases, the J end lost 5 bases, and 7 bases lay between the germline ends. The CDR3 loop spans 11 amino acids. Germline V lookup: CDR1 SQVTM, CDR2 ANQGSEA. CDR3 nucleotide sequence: TGCAGCGTTCCTGCAAACAATGAGCAGTTCTTC. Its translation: CSVPANNEQFF.

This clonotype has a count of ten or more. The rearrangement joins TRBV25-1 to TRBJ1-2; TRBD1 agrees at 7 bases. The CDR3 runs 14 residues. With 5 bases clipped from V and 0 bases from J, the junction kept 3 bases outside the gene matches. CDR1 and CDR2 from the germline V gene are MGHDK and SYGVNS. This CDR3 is CASSPTGSNYGYTF. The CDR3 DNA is TGTGCCAGCAGTCCGACAGGGTCTAACTATGGCTACACCTTC.

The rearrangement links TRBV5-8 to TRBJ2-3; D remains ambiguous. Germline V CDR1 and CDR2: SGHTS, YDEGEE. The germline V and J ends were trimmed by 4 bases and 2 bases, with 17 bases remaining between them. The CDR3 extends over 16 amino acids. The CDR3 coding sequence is TGTGCCAGCAGCCTAGGAGTGGCAGACTCCACAGATACGCAGTATTTT. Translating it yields CASSLGVADSTDTQYF.

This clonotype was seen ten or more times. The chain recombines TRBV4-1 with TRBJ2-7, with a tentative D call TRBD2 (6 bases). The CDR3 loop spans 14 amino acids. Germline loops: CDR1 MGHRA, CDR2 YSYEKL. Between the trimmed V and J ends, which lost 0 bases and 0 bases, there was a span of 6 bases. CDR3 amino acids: CASSQEGLSYEQYF. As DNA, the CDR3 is TGCGCCAGCAGCCAAGAGGGACTCTCCTACGAGCAGTACTTC.

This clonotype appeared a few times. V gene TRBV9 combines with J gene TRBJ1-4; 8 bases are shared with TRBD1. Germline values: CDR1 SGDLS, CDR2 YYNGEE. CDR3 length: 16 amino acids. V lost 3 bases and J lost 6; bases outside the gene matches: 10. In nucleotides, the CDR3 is TGTGCCAGCAGCGAGGGACCCGGGACAGGCTATGAAAAACTGTTTTTT. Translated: CASSEGPGTGYEKLFF. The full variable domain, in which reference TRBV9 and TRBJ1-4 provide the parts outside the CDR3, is DSGVTQTPKHLITATGQRVTLRCSPRSGDLSVYWYQQSLDQGLQFLIQYYNGEERAKGNILERFSAQQFPDLHSELNLSSLELGDSALYFCASSEGPGTGYEKLFFGSGTQLSVL.

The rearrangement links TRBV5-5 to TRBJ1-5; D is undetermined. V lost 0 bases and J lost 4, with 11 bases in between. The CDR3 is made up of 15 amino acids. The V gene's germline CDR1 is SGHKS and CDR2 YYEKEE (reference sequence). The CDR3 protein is CASSLDGSYNQPQHF. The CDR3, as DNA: TGTGCCAGCAGCTTGGATGGCAGTTATAATCAGCCCCAGCATTTT.

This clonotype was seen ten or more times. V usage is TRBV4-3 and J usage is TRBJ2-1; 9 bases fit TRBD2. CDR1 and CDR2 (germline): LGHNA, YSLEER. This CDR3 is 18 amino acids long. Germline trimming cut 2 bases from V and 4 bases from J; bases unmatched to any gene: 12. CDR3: CASSQSPGRGGIYNEQFF. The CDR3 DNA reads TGCGCCAGCAGCCAAAGTCCGGGGCGGGGGGGCATATACAATGAGCAGTTCTTC.

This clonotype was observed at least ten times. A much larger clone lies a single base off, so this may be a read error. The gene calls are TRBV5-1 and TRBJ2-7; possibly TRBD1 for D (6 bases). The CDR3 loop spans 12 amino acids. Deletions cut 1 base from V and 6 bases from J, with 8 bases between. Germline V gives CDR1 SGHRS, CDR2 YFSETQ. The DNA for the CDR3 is TGCGCCAGCAGCTTGAAAGGGGGCGAGCAGTACTTC. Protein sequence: CASSLKGGEQYF. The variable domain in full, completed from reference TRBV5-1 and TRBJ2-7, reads KAGVTQTPRYLIKTRGQQVTLSCSPISGHRSVSWYQQTPGQGLQFLFEYFSETQRNKGNFPGRFSGRQFSNSRSEMNVSTLELGDSALYLCASSLKGGEQYFGPGTRLTVT.

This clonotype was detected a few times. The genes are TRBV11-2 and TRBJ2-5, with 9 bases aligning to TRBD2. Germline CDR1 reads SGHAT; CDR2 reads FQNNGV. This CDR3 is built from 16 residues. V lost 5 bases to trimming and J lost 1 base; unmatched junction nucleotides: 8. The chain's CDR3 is CASSRIGTSRQETQYF. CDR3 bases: TGTGCCAGCAGCCGGATAGGGACTAGCCGCCAAGAGACCCAGTACTTC.

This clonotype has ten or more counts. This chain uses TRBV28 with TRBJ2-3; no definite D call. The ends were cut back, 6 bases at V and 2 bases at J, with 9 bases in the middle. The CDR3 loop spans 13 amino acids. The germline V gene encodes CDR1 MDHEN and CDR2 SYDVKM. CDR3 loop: CASSLVPTDTQYF. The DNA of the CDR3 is TGTGCCAGCAGCCTCGTTCCCACAGATACGCAGTATTTT.

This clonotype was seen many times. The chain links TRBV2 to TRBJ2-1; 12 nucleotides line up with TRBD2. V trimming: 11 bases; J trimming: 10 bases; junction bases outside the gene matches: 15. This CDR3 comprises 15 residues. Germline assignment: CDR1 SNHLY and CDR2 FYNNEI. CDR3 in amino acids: CAVTTGLAGPEEQFF. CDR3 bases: TGTGCCGTTACGACTGGACTAGCGGGGCCGGAAGAGCAGTTCTTC.

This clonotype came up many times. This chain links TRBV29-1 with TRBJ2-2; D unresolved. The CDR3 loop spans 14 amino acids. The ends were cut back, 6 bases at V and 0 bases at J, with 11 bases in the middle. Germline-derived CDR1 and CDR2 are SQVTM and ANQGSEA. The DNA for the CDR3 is TGCAGCGTGCAGCGAACTGCGAACACCGGGGAGCTGTTTTTT. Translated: CSVQRTANTGELFF.